These T cell receptor beta chains were read from a single sample in a study of T cells after yellow fever vaccination. A single record per CDR3 protein comes from TCRdb applying MiXCR to the 5' RACE reads. The sample records 140,000 to 150,000 distinct CDR3 sequences, approximately 6.6% being singletons. The source was CD4+ T cells sorted from PBMCs, collected 10 days after the yellow fever booster vaccination. Receptors were obtained from a man aged 25 to 40 who received the YFV17D yellow fever vaccine. Both conserved end residues are part of each CDR3. D genes are given only for firm matches. Not all rows give a size; the values are once, few, many and, for expanded clones, a class.

abundance: many
j_gene: TRBJ1-1
v_gene: TRBV5-6
d_gene: .
CDR3nt: TGTGCCAGCAGCCTAGTACGGGAGTCGAACACTGAAGCTTTCTTT
CDR3aa: CASSLVRESNTEAFF

abundance: .
j_gene: TRBJ2-7
v_gene: TRBV7-9
d_gene: .
CDR3nt: TGTGCCAGCAGCCCTAAAGCCCTTAACTACGAGCAGTACTTC
CDR3aa: CASSPKALNYEQYF

abundance: many
j_gene: TRBJ2-1
v_gene: TRBV20-1
d_gene: TRBD2
CDR3nt: TGCAGCGCTAGAGCTAGCGGGAATTACAATGAGCAGTTCTTC
CDR3aa: CSARASGNYNEQFF

abundance: many
j_gene: TRBJ2-7
v_gene: TRBV6-1
d_gene: .
CDR3nt: TGTGCCAGCAGTGAAGGTCTGGGCCCCAACGAGCAGTACTTC
CDR3aa: CASSEGLGPNEQYF

abundance: many
j_gene: TRBJ1-2
v_gene: TRBV12-3/TRBV12-4
d_gene: TRBD1
CDR3nt: TGTGCCAGCAGCCGACAGGGTTCCTACACCTTC
CDR3aa: CASSRQGSYTF

abundance: many
j_gene: TRBJ2-3
v_gene: TRBV4-2
d_gene: TRBD2
CDR3nt: TGCGCCAGCAGCCAAGATCTAGCGGGAAGCACAGATACGCAGTATTTT
CDR3aa: CASSQDLAGSTDTQYF

abundance: .
j_gene: TRBJ2-1
v_gene: TRBV20-1
d_gene: TRBD2
CDR3nt: TGCAGTGCTACCAGCGGGAGCCGCTACAATGAGCAGTTCTTC
CDR3aa: CSATSGSRYNEQFF

abundance: few
j_gene: TRBJ2-7
v_gene: TRBV27
d_gene: TRBD2
CDR3nt: TGTGCCAGCAGGGTAGCGGGTCACCCCGGGGAGCAGTACTTC
CDR3aa: CASRVAGHPGEQYF

abundance: .
j_gene: TRBJ1-1
v_gene: TRBV5-6
d_gene: .
CDR3nt: TGTGCCAGCGCCCCGGGGGGGGGCTGGAACACTGAAGCTTTCTTT
CDR3aa: CASAPGGGWNTEAFF

abundance: few
j_gene: TRBJ2-7
v_gene: TRBV7-2
d_gene: .
CDR3nt: TGTGCCAGCAGCTTTTCTAGTGCCGAGCAGTACTTC
CDR3aa: CASSFSSAEQYF

abundance: many
j_gene: TRBJ2-5
v_gene: TRBV11-2
d_gene: .
CDR3nt: TGTGCCAGCAGCTCAAAAGGGCGGGAGACCCAGTACTTC
CDR3aa: CASSSKGRETQYF

abundance: many
j_gene: TRBJ1-1
v_gene: TRBV12-3/TRBV12-4
d_gene: .
CDR3nt: TGTGCCAGCAGTTTTTTGACTGAAGCTTTCTTT
CDR3aa: CASSFLTEAFF

abundance: .
j_gene: TRBJ2-1
v_gene: TRBV6-5
d_gene: .
CDR3nt: TGTGCCAGCAGTTACCAATCCCCGGCGGGGGCTGGTGAGCAGTTCTTC
CDR3aa: CASSYQSPAGAGEQFF

abundance: many
j_gene: TRBJ2-3
v_gene: TRBV7-7
d_gene: .
CDR3nt: TGTGCCAGCAGCTTAGACGGGAACACAGATACGCAGTATTTT
CDR3aa: CASSLDGNTDTQYF

abundance: .
j_gene: TRBJ2-6
v_gene: TRBV7-8
d_gene: .
CDR3nt: TGTGCCAGCAGCTACCCCCCGTTTAGCTCTGGGGCCAACGTCCTGACTTTC
CDR3aa: CASSYPPFSSGANVLTF

abundance: many
j_gene: TRBJ2-7
v_gene: TRBV20-1
d_gene: .
CDR3nt: TGCAGTGCTAGCTCCCAACGGATTGTCTCCTACGAGCAGTACTTC
CDR3aa: CSASSQRIVSYEQYF